Each of the 18 T cell receptor beta chains below was sequenced from the same sample in a study of T cell responses to AZD1222 COVID-19 vaccine. TCRdb's copy holds only in-frame clones and misses some; the assay was immunoSEQ multiplex PCR. This sample carries tens of thousands of clones, about 90% of them seen once, and the ten largest clones take roughly 7.6%. The source material was peripheral blood, sampled on day 0 of AZD1222 vaccination. All receptors derive from an adult in good health.

The rearrangement joins TRBV5-6 to TRBJ1-5, with D unresolved. This CDR3 is 12 amino acids long. V was pared by 2 bases and J by 5 bases, with 5 bases between. Per the germline V gene, CDR1 is SGHDT and CDR2 is YYEEEE. The CDR3 here is CASSFFDQPQHF. CDR3 in DNA: TGTGCCAGCAGCTTCTTTGATCAGCCCCAGCATTTT.

The V call is TRBV5-1, the J call TRBJ1-1; D gene uncertain. Germline loops: CDR1 SGHRS, CDR2 YFSETQ. The CDR3 runs 15 residues. V was trimmed by 7 bases and J by 0 bases, leaving 16 bases between them. The CDR3 DNA reads as TGCGCCAGCGGTACCCCCGCCGGGATGAACACTGAAGCTTTCTTT. It translates to CASGTPAGMNTEAFF.

The rearrangement uses TRBV2 and TRBJ2-2; tentative D call: TRBD2 (5 bases). V lost 4 bases and J lost 6, with 21 bases in between. The CDR3 has 17 residues. Germline V gives CDR1 SNHLY, CDR2 FYNNEI. The CDR3 loop reads CASSGLSRSQTSGELFF. The CDR3 DNA follows: TGTGCCAGCAGTGGACTAAGCCGGAGCCAAACCTCCGGGGAGCTGTTTTTT.

The genes are TRBV4-3 and TRBJ2-7; weak D call: TRBD1 (5 bases). Germline V gene lookup returns CDR1 LGHNA and CDR2 YSLEER. Trimming took off 0 bases at V and 4 bases at J, with 19 bases between the two ends. This CDR3 is built from 17 residues. DNA for the CDR3: TGCGCCAGCAGCCAAGATAAGTTAAATAGGACACCTTACGAGCAGTACTTC. Its protein is CASSQDKLNRTPYEQYF.

This rearrangement joins TRBV6-5 to TRBJ1-6; tentatively, D is TRBD1 (5 bases). CDR1 and CDR2 (germline): MNHEY, SVGAGI. V lost 11 bases and J 3 bases, leaving 14 bases between the germline ends. The CDR3 extends over 14 amino acids. The CDR3 protein is CASRQGGYNSPLHF. Here the CDR3 DNA reads TGTGCCTCAAGGCAGGGAGGCTATAATTCACCCCTCCACTTT.

The chain employs TRBV19 and TRBJ1-4, with D possibly matching TRBD1 (5 bases). Trimming stripped 1 base from V and 8 bases from J, with 14 bases between. The CDR3 totals 15 residues. CDR1 and CDR2 (germline): LNHDA, SQIVND (reference sequence). The CDR3 loop reads CASSIVAGRGEKLFF. CDR3 nucleotide sequence: TGTGCCAGTAGTATAGTGGCAGGCCGGGGCGAAAAACTGTTTTTT.

The J gene is TRBJ2-3, the V gene TRBV19; D might be TRBD2 (5 bases). The ends were cut back, 4 bases at V and 6 bases at J, with 14 bases in the middle. CDR1 is LNHDA, CDR2 SQIVND, per germline (reference sequence). The CDR3 runs to 14 residues. CDR3 protein: CASSKGLDRDTQYF. As DNA, the CDR3 is TGTGCCAGTAGTAAAGGACTCGACCGGGATACGCAGTATTTT. Full variable domain (missing parts from reference TRBV19 and TRBJ2-3): DGGITQSPKYLFRKEGQNVTLSCEQNLNHDAMYWYRQDPGQGLRLIYYSQIVNDFQKGDIAEGYSVSREKKESFPLTVTSAQKNPTAFYLCASSKGLDRDTQYFGPGTRLTVL.

This clone is a singleton in its sample. The chain carries TRBV30 and TRBJ1-2; 8 bases align to TRBD1. Germline V gene data show CDR1 as GTSNPN and CDR2 as SVGIG (reference sequence). The CDR3 loop spans 16 amino acids. V lost 5 bases, J lost 6 bases, and 17 bases stayed unmatched. CDR3 DNA sequence: TGTGCCTGGGGCGTGGGCAGGGGGCTGATACCCGATGGCTACACCTTC. This gives the protein CAWGVGRGLIPDGYTF.

This rearrangement joins TRBV29-1 to TRBJ1-2; no definite D call. Trimming removed 1 base at V and 6 bases at J, with 6 bases between. Looked up from germline, CDR1 is SQVTM and CDR2 is ANQGSEA. The CDR3 consists of 11 residues. The CDR3 spells CSVEGLDGYTF. The CDR3 DNA is TGCAGCGTTGAAGGACTTGATGGCTACACCTTC.

V usage is TRBV6-5 and J usage is TRBJ1-3; unclear D gene. Trimming removed 2 bases at V and 0 bases at J, with 8 bases between. This CDR3 is 15 amino acids long. Germline V gene lookup returns CDR1 MNHEY and CDR2 SVGAGI. Here the CDR3 reads CASSYTESSGNTIYF. CDR3 bases: TGTGCCAGCAGTTACACCGAAAGCTCTGGAAACACCATATATTTT.

The chain has TRBV5-1 and TRBJ2-5; D perhaps matches TRBD1 (6 bases). The CDR3 consists of 18 residues. Germline values: CDR1 SGHRS, CDR2 YFSETQ. Trimming stripped 3 bases from V and 0 bases from J, with 21 bases between. CDR3 coding DNA: TGCGCCAGCAGCTCCGGACCAAGGGGGACCGCGTACCAAGAGACCCAGTACTTC. Translating it yields CASSSGPRGTAYQETQYF.

The chain joins TRBV10-3 to TRBJ2-2; D unclear. The V end was cut by 0 bases, the J end by 1 base, with 3 bases between. CDR1 is ENHRY, CDR2 SYGVKD, per germline. CDR3 length equals 14 residues. The CDR3 here is CAISESGNTGELFF. The DNA of the CDR3 is TGTGCCATCAGTGAGTCTGGGAACACCGGGGAGCTGTTTTTT.

The chain couples TRBV11-2 to TRBJ2-7; 7 bases map to TRBD1. The CDR3 has 15 amino acids. With 4 bases clipped from V and 2 bases from J, the junction kept 8 bases outside the gene matches. Per germline, CDR1 SGHAT and CDR2 FQNNGV. CDR3: CASSSGWTGAYEQYF. The CDR3, as DNA: TGTGCCAGCAGCTCGGGCTGGACAGGCGCCTACGAGCAGTACTTC.

V and J are TRBV6-5 and TRBJ2-2; 12 bases map to TRBD2. The CDR3 is made up of 15 amino acids. Germline assignment: CDR1 MNHEY and CDR2 SVGAGI. The ends lost 5 bases at V and 6 bases at J; junction bases unmatched: 4. The CDR3 is CASSRTSGIPGELFF. The CDR3 region has the DNA TGTGCCAGCAGTAGGACTAGCGGGATCCCCGGGGAGCTGTTTTTT.

The V gene is TRBV24-1, the J gene TRBJ2-1; 7 bases fit TRBD1. The CDR3 has 12 residues. The germline V gene has CDR1 KGHDR and CDR2 SFDVKD. The trim removed 7 bases at V and 6 bases at J, leaving 2 bases unmatched. The CDR3 DNA reads as TGTGCCACCAGCGGGACAGTCAATGAGCAGTTCTTC. This sequence encodes CATSGTVNEQFF.

This chain connects TRBV25-1 to TRBJ1-5; no clear D gene. This CDR3 contains 15 residues. V shed 4 bases and J shed 1 base, with 11 bases lying between them. Germline V gene sequence: CDR1 MGHDK, CDR2 SYGVNS. DNA of the CDR3: TGTGCCAGCAGTGGCCCGGAGCAGAGCAATCAGCCCCAGCATTTT. It codes for CASSGPEQSNQPQHF.

The chain employs TRBV18 and TRBJ2-2; perhaps D is TRBD1 or TRBD2 (6 bases each). V lost 2 bases and J 4 bases, leaving 23 bases between the germline ends. Germline V gene sequence: CDR1 KGHSH, CDR2 LQKENI. The CDR3 totals 19 residues. The CDR3 nucleotides are TGTGCCAGCTCACCAAACCTCCCGGGGCCTGGGGGGCTCACCGGGGAGCTGTTTTTT. As protein: CASSPNLPGPGGLTGELFF.

The V and J genes are TRBV27 and TRBJ1-5; D unclear. Deletions cut 5 bases from V and 0 bases from J, with 8 bases between. Germline CDR1 MNHEY, CDR2 SMNVEV (reference sequence). There are 14 residues in the CDR3. Here the CDR3 reads CASSIEYSNQPQHF. The CDR3 DNA sequence: TGTGCCAGCAGTATAGAATATAGCAATCAGCCCCAGCATTTT.